Below are 10 T cell receptor beta chains sequenced from a single sample in a study of blood T cell repertoires in COVID-19. The table came from immunoSEQ multiplex PCR; TCRdb's copy has only in-frame clones and leaves some out. Among roughly 230,000 clones listed, roughly 89% were seen once. Sample: PBMCs or T cells enriched from blood (not recorded which). The receptors were sampled from a woman aged 25 to 39 with acute COVID-19.

This chain links TRBV29-1 with TRBJ2-3, with a possible D match to TRBD2 (6 bases). CDR3 length: 12 amino acids. The V end lost 8 bases, the J end lost 8 bases, and 17 bases lay between the germline ends. Germline CDR1 is SQVTM and CDR2 is ANQGSEA. CDR3 bases: TGCAGCTCCTCCACGGGGGACGGTACGCAGTATTTT. This encodes CSSSTGDGTQYF.

The rearrangement joins TRBV9 to TRBJ2-1; a weak D match, TRBD1 (5 bases). CDR1 and CDR2 from the germline V gene are SGDLS and YYNGEE. The CDR3 runs 15 residues. Trimming removed 4 bases at V and 7 bases at J, with 18 bases between. The CDR3 is CASSPIEGVVNEQFF. CDR3 nucleotides: TGTGCCAGCAGCCCTATTGAAGGGGTGGTTAATGAGCAGTTCTTC.

The chain combines TRBV12-3 or TRBV12-4 with TRBJ2-5; maybe TRBD1 (6 bases). Trimming pared 3 bases from V and 6 bases from J, leaving 11 bases between. CDR3 size: 13 residues. The CDR3: CASSLDRRQTQYF. CDR3 coding DNA: TGTGCCAGCAGTTTGGACAGAAGGCAGACCCAGTACTTC.

The rearrangement joins TRBV5-6 to TRBJ1-5, with D possibly TRBD1 on 6 matching bases. The CDR3 is 12 residues long. The germline gives CDR1 SGHDT, CDR2 YYEEEE. With 4 bases removed from V and 4 bases from J, the gap between germline ends came to 6 bases. CDR3 DNA sequence: TGTGCCAGCAGCGGACAGAATCAGCCCCAGCATTTT. Amino acid sequence: CASSGQNQPQHF.

This clone was recorded only once. This chain links TRBV29-1 with TRBJ2-5; a possible D gene is TRBD2 (6 bases). This CDR3 is 16 amino acids long. The germline gives CDR1 SQVTM, CDR2 ANQGSEA. Trimming shortened V by 4 bases and J by 0 bases, and 18 bases separated the two germline ends. In nucleotides, the CDR3 is TGCAGCGTTGGACCCCCGCGGGGAGGATACCAAGAGACCCAGTACTTC. It specifies CSVGPPRGGYQETQYF.

J is TRBJ1-6 and V is TRBV25-1, with D unresolved. The CDR3 is made up of 13 amino acids. With 6 bases removed from V and 8 bases from J, the gap between germline ends came to 11 bases. CDR1 is MGHDK, CDR2 SYGVNS, per germline. CDR3 residues: CASSPYRDSPLHF. The CDR3 DNA sequence: TGTGCCAGCAGCCCGTACAGAGATTCACCCCTCCACTTT. The full variable domain, completed using reference TRBV25-1 and TRBJ1-6, is EADIYQTPRYLVIGTGKKITLECSQTMGHDKMYWYQQDPGMELHLIHYSYGVNSTEKGDLSSESTVSRIRTEHFPLTLESARPSHTSQYLCASSPYRDSPLHFGNGTRLTVT.

The CDR3 is CASSSQRGGYEQYF. The CDR3 DNA is TGTGCCAGCAGTTCCCAGCGGGGGGGGTACGAGCAGTACTTC. This sequence joins TRBV6-5 and TRBJ2-7, with 10 positions matching TRBD2. With V trimmed by 4 bases and J by 4 bases, 4 bases remained unmatched. There are 14 residues in the CDR3. The V gene's germline CDR1 is MNHEY and CDR2 SVGAGI.

J is TRBJ1-1 and V is TRBV13; 7 bases match TRBD1. V lost 6 bases, J lost 0 bases, and 13 bases stayed unmatched. CDR3 length equals 17 residues. Germline V gives CDR1 PRHDT, CDR2 FYEKMQ (reference sequence). CDR3 DNA: TGTGCCAGCAGGTCCCTCTTGACAGGGAGCTTGAACACTGAAGCTTTCTTT. Encoded protein: CASRSLLTGSLNTEAFF. The full variable domain, completed using reference TRBV13 and TRBJ1-1, is AAGVIQSPRHLIKEKRETATLKCYPIPRHDTVYWYQQGPGQDPQFLISFYEKMQSDKGSIPDRFSAQQFSDYHSELNMSSLELGDSALYFCASRSLLTGSLNTEAFFGQGTRLTVV.

This rearrangement joins TRBV6-2 or TRBV6-3 to TRBJ2-3, with 10 bases identical to TRBD1. Germline V lookup: CDR1 MNHEY, CDR2 SVGEGT. The trim removed 6 bases at V and 2 bases at J, leaving 5 bases unmatched. This CDR3 is built from 15 residues. The CDR3 nucleotides read TGTGCCAGCAGCTGGGGACAGGGGAACACAGATACGCAGTATTTT. Amino acids: CASSWGQGNTDTQYF.

The gene calls are TRBV4-3 and TRBJ1-1, with D possibly being TRBD1 (6 bases). The CDR3 extends over 17 amino acids. Per the germline V gene, CDR1 is LGHNA and CDR2 is YSLEER. V lost 0 bases to trimming and J lost 0 bases, with 14 bases between them. This CDR3 reads CASSQDLSGALNTEAFF. The CDR3 nucleotides read TGCGCCAGCAGCCAAGATCTGTCAGGGGCTCTGAACACTGAAGCTTTCTTT.